The 9 T cell receptor beta chains below all came from one sample that was sequenced in a study of blood T cell repertoires in COVID-19. Data came from immunoSEQ multiplex PCR; TCRdb stores just in-frame clones and leaves some out. Here the sample spans more than 95,000 clones, roughly nine tenths being singletons. The source material was peripheral blood. Every receptor here comes from a human donor in a cohort sampled during active COVID-19.

This chain uses TRBV5-5 with TRBJ2-3, with a possible D match to TRBD2 (5 bases). The CDR3 is 14 amino acids. Deletions cut 3 bases from V and 2 bases from J, with 10 bases between. Germline assignment: CDR1 SGHKS and CDR2 YYEKEE (reference sequence). This chain's CDR3 is CASSSWTHTDTQYF. In DNA, the CDR3 is TGTGCCAGCAGCTCTTGGACTCACACAGATACGCAGTATTTT.

The chain has TRBV28 and TRBJ1-1; unclear D gene. The CDR3 extends over 16 amino acids. V gave up 6 bases and J gave up 1 base, with 18 bases separating them. Germline CDR1 MDHEN, CDR2 SYDVKM. In nucleotides, the CDR3 is TGTGCCAGCAGCCAACCGTCCTATTACGGGAACACTGAAGCTTTCTTT. Protein: CASSQPSYYGNTEAFF.

The CDR3 sequence: CASISRGTGELFF. The CDR3 DNA follows: TGTGCCAGCATCTCTAGGGGCACCGGGGAGCTGTTTTTT. The rearrangement joins TRBV3-1 (or the pseudogene TRBV3-2) to TRBJ2-2, with D maybe TRBD1 (5 bases). CDR1 and CDR2 from the germline V gene are LGHDT and YNNKEL (reference sequence). The CDR3 is 13 residues long. Trimming stripped 7 bases from V and 4 bases from J, with 10 bases between.

The gene calls are TRBV6-1 and TRBJ1-5; D might be TRBD1 (5 bases). Germline loops: CDR1 MNHNS, CDR2 SASEGT. V lost 2 bases to trimming and J lost 0 bases, with 23 bases between them. The CDR3 has 20 residues. CDR3 nucleotides: TGTGCCAGCAGTGAATACCTTACCGTCGGACACCAGGATAGCAATCAGCCCCAGCATTTT. Its translation: CASSEYLTVGHQDSNQPQHF.

The rearrangement links TRBV28 to TRBJ1-2; 9 nucleotides line up with TRBD1. The CDR3 spans 15 residues. J gave up 4 bases and V 4 bases, and 7 bases lay outside the gene matches. CDR1 is MDHEN and CDR2 is SYDVKM in the germline V gene. CDR3 sequence reads: CASSSGTGLVYGYTF. In DNA, the CDR3 is TGTGCCAGCAGTTCCGGGACAGGGTTGGTCTATGGCTACACCTTC.

J is TRBJ2-7 and V is TRBV6-5; no firm D call. The CDR3 spans 14 residues. V was clipped by 0 bases and J by 0 bases, with 6 bases between them. Germline CDR1 is MNHEY and CDR2 is SVGAGI. The CDR3 protein is CASSYSRSSYEQYF. Here the CDR3 DNA reads TGTGCCAGCAGTTACTCACGGAGCTCCTACGAGCAGTACTTC.

The chain carries TRBV5-1 and TRBJ2-1; TRBD1 aligns across 9 bases. Unmatched junction bases numbered 6, after V lost 4 bases and J lost 4 bases. The CDR3 covers 15 residues. Germline V gene lookup returns CDR1 SGHRS and CDR2 YFSETQ. CDR3 region: CASSTPGQGYNEQFF. The DNA for the CDR3 is TGCGCCAGCAGCACCCCGGGACAGGGATACAATGAGCAGTTCTTC.

The chain is built from TRBV5-1 and TRBJ2-3, with 10 nucleotides matching TRBD2. The CDR3 is 17 residues long. J gave up 0 bases and V 3 bases, and 7 bases lay outside the gene matches. CDR1 is SGHRS and CDR2 is YFSETQ in the germline V gene. This CDR3 reads CASSWGSGRLSTDTQYF. Written as DNA, the CDR3 is TGCGCCAGCAGCTGGGGTAGCGGGAGGTTGAGCACAGATACGCAGTATTTT. The variable domain in full, with the rest retrieved from reference TRBV5-1 and TRBJ2-3, is KAGVTQTPRYLIKTRGQQVTLSCSPISGHRSVSWYQQTPGQGLQFLFEYFSETQRNKGNFPGRFSGRQFSNSRSEMNVSTLELGDSALYLCASSWGSGRLSTDTQYFGPGTRLTVL.

This rearrangement joins TRBV3-1 (or the pseudogene TRBV3-2) to TRBJ2-3; 10 bases line up with TRBD2. The germline CDR1 and CDR2 sequences are LGHDT and YNNKEL (reference sequence). J was trimmed by 4 bases and V by 3 bases; bases with no gene match: 7. The CDR3 is 16 amino acids. The CDR3 reads CASSQASGRSSDTQYF. CDR3 nucleotides: TGTGCCAGCAGCCAGGCTAGCGGGAGATCGTCAGATACGCAGTATTTT.